Given below is one TCR beta chain in context. The antigen is undetermined. The germline gives CDR1 SGHVS, CDR2 FQNEAQ. There are 12 residues in the CDR3. The TCR beta cDNA libraries contained unique molecular identifiers. TCRdb used MiXCR to reprocess the PCR reads, holding one entry per CDR3 protein. Among hundreds of thousands of distinct CDR3 sequences listed, approximately 59% were seen once. The data stem from a study of post-analysis software for immune sequencing data. Points from the study as a whole: In patients, TRBV5-6, TRBV5-1 and TRBV20-1 belonged to several TRBV segments found more frequently than in controls.

The V gene is TRBV7-8, the J gene TRBJ2-5, with 10 bases lining up with TRBD1. The end of the DNA is better explained by TRBJ2-7, so the J call may be wrong. This sequence originates from a girl aged 2-10 years with multiple sclerosis. The material sequenced was blood. DNA for the CDR3: TGTGCCAGCAGCGGACAGGGGGACGAGCAGTACTTC. It translates to CASSGQGDEQYF.